This TCR beta chain derives from a study of metastatic and nonmetastatic thyroid tumors. Study summary: Malignant and benign thyroid patients had repertoires compared in peripheral blood and tumor or nodule tissue.

The study, taken as a whole, reports: The reported finding was significantly higher TCR beta diversity in malignant thyroid tumors relative to benign nodules, in blood and tumor.

Each patient went into thyroid surgery without having received any treatment. Points on this clone: The antigen is unknown.

Per the original data handling: Between-group CDR3 differences, defined by clinicopathological status, yielded a distant-metastasis classifier for papillary thyroid cancer. TCRdb ran MiXCR on the PCR reads. Here the V and J calls rest on TCRdb's processing, not on the authors' analysis. The sample shows around 44,000 clones, roughly 27% of them seen only once. The germline V gene encodes CDR1 KGHSH and CDR2 LQKENI. Trimming removed 0 bases from V and 9 bases from J; junction bases left unmatched: 6. The CDR3 contains 16 residues. The clonotype originates from a male donor with papillary thyroid cancer or a benign thyroid nodule (not recorded which). Some clones in this sample may be carry-over from other donors' samples. J is TRBJ1-6 and V is TRBV18, with 9 bases lining up with TRBD1. Sequencing input: blood. CDR3 sequence (DNA): TGTGCCAGCTCACCACCCTTCGGGACAGGGCCTTCACCCCTCCACTTT. It yields the protein CASSPPFGTGPSPLHF.